The clone carrying this TCR beta chain was observed once. Antigen unknown. These data come from a study of shared clonotypes between healthy human individuals. Study results and caveats: Larger estimated richness was generally recorded for naive subsets relative to memory subsets.

This table comes from immunoSEQ multiplex PCR, and its TCRdb copy is limited to in-frame clones, with some not included. The sample records about 750,000 clones, around 92% being singletons. The naive CD8 subset, CD45RO-negative cells positively selected for CCR7, excluded terminally differentiated effector memory CD45RA+ cells. The CDR3 covers 14 residues. Germline V gives CDR1 MNHEY, CDR2 SMNVEV (reference sequence). With 3 bases removed from V and 1 base from J, the gap between germline ends came to 9 bases. The chain employs TRBV27 and TRBJ1-1, with D unclear. Sequenced sample: naive CD8+ T cells sorted from blood. This receptor was obtained from a man between 25 and 39 years old in good health. CDR3 sequence reads: CASSFRAGNTEAFF. The CDR3 region has the DNA TGTGCCAGCAGTTTTAGGGCAGGGAACACTGAAGCTTTCTTT.